The 31 T cell receptor beta chains listed next were all sequenced from one sample in a study of vaccination and CD4 T cells after COVID-19. The Oncomine TCR Beta short-read assay was applied to DNA of cultured CD4+ T cells. TCRdb re-analysed the PCR reads in MiXCR, keeping a single row per CDR3 protein. The sample yields some 16,000 distinct CDR3 sequences, about three quarters seen once. The antigens of these receptors remain unknown. As to treatment: approximately nine-day PBMC culture with coronavirus spike peptide pools or control peptides (ViraFEST assay). The specimen sequenced was CD4+ T cells from blood, cultured in vitro. The origin of the receptors is a human donor who had recovered from COVID-19.

The chain employs TRBV2 and TRBJ1-2; a weak D match, TRBD1 (5 bases). Trimming cost V 6 bases and J 0 bases, with 11 bases left between them. The CDR3 sequence is 14 residues long. The germline gives CDR1 SNHLY, CDR2 FYNNEI. This CDR3 is CASREGLANYGYTF. CDR3 nucleotide sequence: TGTGCCAGCAGGGAGGGACTAGCTAACTATGGCTACACCTTC.

The chain couples TRBV9 to TRBJ1-6, with no clear D. CDR3 length: 16 residues. The germline V gene has CDR1 SGDLS and CDR2 YYNGEE. The V and J ends lost 0 bases and 10 bases respectively, with 17 bases between them. The DNA of the CDR3 is TGTGCCAGCAGCGTAGCGGCCCCAGGTTTGGGGTCACCCCTCCACTTT. It codes for CASSVAAPGLGSPLHF.

V and J are TRBV24-1 and TRBJ2-7, with 9 positions matching TRBD1. After removal of 3 bases from V and 3 bases from J, the junction contained 8 bases not matched to a gene. The CDR3 is 16 residues long. CDR1 and CDR2 from the germline V gene are KGHDR and SFDVKD. CDR3 nucleotides: TGTGCCACCAGTGATCCGGGACAGGGTGGTATCTACGAGCAGTACTTC. It specifies CATSDPGQGGIYEQYF.

The rearrangement uses TRBV20-1 and TRBJ1-5; D is undetermined. V was pared by 5 bases and J by 0 bases, with 8 bases between. Germline-derived CDR1 and CDR2 are DFQATT and SNEGSKA (reference sequence). This CDR3 has 13 amino acids. The CDR3 loop reads CSAANPSNQPQHF. The CDR3 DNA reads as TGCAGTGCTGCGAATCCTAGCAATCAGCCCCAGCATTTT.

V gene TRBV7-2 combines with J gene TRBJ1-6, with a possible D match to TRBD1 (6 bases). The germline V gene encodes CDR1 SGHTA and CDR2 FQGNSA. V lost 5 bases to trimming and J lost 5 bases, with 16 bases between them. The CDR3 consists of 16 residues. As DNA, the CDR3 is TGTGCCAGCAGCATCCAGACCCGGGGGCATAATTCACCCCTCCACTTT. Its translation: CASSIQTRGHNSPLHF.

The count of this clonotype is one. The rearrangement joins TRBV6-1 to TRBJ1-1; 8 bases align to TRBD1. The V gene's germline CDR1 is MNHNS and CDR2 SASEGT. This CDR3 has 15 residues. The junction had 9 bases not matched to a gene; V was cut back by 6 bases and J by 3 bases. In DNA, the CDR3 is TGTGCCAGCAGATTTCGGACAGGGAGGGACACTGAAGCTTTCTTT. This translates into CASRFRTGRDTEAFF.

This chain connects TRBV21-1 to TRBJ2-7. TRBV21-1 is labeled a pseudogene. The CDR3 consists of 16 residues. The CDR3 sequence: CASSNPQKILSYEQYF. CDR3 DNA: TGTGCCAGCAGCAATCCCCAGAAGATACTCTCCTACGAGCAGTACTTC.

The V gene is TRBV24-1, the J gene TRBJ1-2; TRBD1 might be the D (5 bases). The CDR3 totals 16 residues. Germline CDR1 KGHDR, CDR2 SFDVKD. The germline V and J ends were trimmed by 3 bases and 2 bases, with 15 bases remaining between them. CDR3 coding DNA: TGTGCCACCAGTGATGGGGGGAGGGACTTGAACTATGGCTACACCTTC. Amino acids: CATSDGGRDLNYGYTF.

The chain combines TRBV7-2 with TRBJ2-3; tentative D call: TRBD1 (5 bases). The germline CDR1 and CDR2 sequences are SGHTA and FQGNSA. The CDR3 contains 15 residues. V was trimmed by 0 bases and J by 6 bases, leaving 13 bases between them. The CDR3 DNA follows: TGTGCCAGCAGCTTAGCCGAGGCAGGGTACGATACGCAGTATTTT. This codes for CASSLAEAGYDTQYF.

The chain couples TRBV12-3 or TRBV12-4 to TRBJ1-6; a possible D gene is TRBD1 (5 bases). The length of the CDR3 is 15 residues. V lost 1 base and J lost 7, with 11 bases in between. CDR3 loop: CASSLEGTVNSPLHF. The CDR3 region has the DNA TGTGCCAGCAGTTTAGAGGGGACCGTCAATTCACCCCTCCACTTT.

In this sample, this clonotype turned up once. V and J are TRBV20-1 and TRBJ1-5; D is ambiguous. Germline V lookup: CDR1 DFQATT, CDR2 SNEGSKA (reference sequence). This CDR3 spans 11 amino acids. Trimming took off 3 bases at V and 3 bases at J, with 3 bases between the two ends. The CDR3 loop is CSARYNQPQHF. In DNA form, the CDR3 reads TGCAGTGCTAGGTACAATCAGCCCCAGCATTTT.

The chain recombines TRBV6-5 with TRBJ1-5; possibly TRBD1 for D (5 bases). The CDR3 totals 15 residues. The V end was cut by 2 bases, the J end by 6 bases, with 14 bases between. Per germline, CDR1 MNHEY and CDR2 SVGAGI. The CDR3 protein is CASSYTTGGGQPQHF. The CDR3 region has the DNA TGTGCCAGCAGTTACACCACCGGGGGAGGTCAGCCCCAGCATTTT.

The rearrangement links TRBV6-2 or TRBV6-3 to TRBJ2-2, with D perhaps TRBD2 (5 bases). The germline V gene encodes CDR1 MNHEY and CDR2 SVGEGT. This CDR3 region has 16 residues. Trimming stripped 6 bases from V and 3 bases from J, with 17 bases between. DNA for the CDR3: TGTGCCAGCAGCCCTAGAGGGCGGGCGGACACCGGGGAGCTGTTTTTT. Translating gives CASSPRGRADTGELFF.

The chain combines TRBV7-9 with TRBJ2-3; a weak D match, TRBD1 (5 bases). This CDR3 has 13 amino acids. The ends were cut back, 7 bases at V and 1 base at J, with 9 bases in the middle. Germline lookup yields CDR1 SEHNR and CDR2 FQNEAQ (reference sequence). DNA for the CDR3: TGTGCCAGCACCAAAGGGGGCACAGATACGCAGTATTTT. Translated: CASTKGGTDTQYF.

About this clonotype: It may be a read error: a sequence one base away is much more abundant. The genes are TRBV7-3 and TRBJ2-6; D may match TRBD1 or TRBD2 (5 bases each). CDR1 and CDR2 from the germline V gene are SGHTA and FQGTGA. The CDR3 runs 17 residues. The CDR3 nucleotides read TGTGCCAGCAGCTTAATCGCAGGGAGCTCTGGGGCCAACGTCCTGGCTTTC. It codes for CASSLIAGSSGANVLAF.

This clonotype was recorded once. CDR3 loop: CASSYWGWTDTQYF. The DNA of the CDR3 is TGTGCCAGCAGTTACTGGGGGTGGACAGATACGCAGTATTTT. The J gene is TRBJ2-3, the V gene TRBV6-2 or TRBV6-3, with D perhaps matching TRBD1 or TRBD2 (5 bases each). Germline CDR1 reads MNHEY; CDR2 reads SVGEGT. V was cut by 1 base and J by 3 bases, with 8 bases left in between. This CDR3 is 14 amino acids long.

The rearrangement joins TRBV24-1 to TRBJ2-5; 13 bases map to TRBD2. CDR1 and CDR2 from the germline V gene are KGHDR and SFDVKD. The CDR3 is made up of 17 amino acids. V lost 1 base, J lost 5 bases, and 6 bases stayed unmatched. The DNA for the CDR3 is TGTGCCACCAGTGATTTAGGACTAGCGGGAGATGGGGAGACCCAGTACTTC. It translates to CATSDLGLAGDGETQYF.

This clonotype was observed a handful of times. The chain employs TRBV7-9 and TRBJ1-1, with D perhaps matching TRBD1 (5 bases). Germline lookup yields CDR1 SEHNR and CDR2 FQNEAQ (reference sequence). This CDR3 contains 14 residues. V lost 7 bases, J lost 0 bases, and 12 bases lay in between. The CDR3 DNA is TGTGCCAGCACCTGGGGCCGCATGAACACTGAAGCTTTCTTT. Its translation: CASTWGRMNTEAFF.

The CDR3 DNA reads TGTGCCAGCAGCTTAGCTACACAAATCTCCTACAATGAGCAGTTCTTC. It encodes CASSLATQISYNEQFF. V gene TRBV7-2 combines with J gene TRBJ2-1, with D unresolved. Germline V lookup: CDR1 SGHTA, CDR2 FQGNSA. CDR3 length equals 16 residues. Trimming cost V 0 bases and J 0 bases, with 9 bases left between them.

This clonotype was observed a few times. This sequence joins TRBV7-8 and TRBJ1-5, with 12 positions matching TRBD1. The CDR3 runs 16 residues. J gave up 7 bases and V 4 bases, and 8 bases lay outside the gene matches. Germline CDR1 is SGHVS and CDR2 is FQNEAQ. In nucleotides, the CDR3 is TGTGCCAGCAGCTGGCGGGACAGGGGGCCCAAACAGCCCCAGCATTTT. Its protein is CASSWRDRGPKQPQHF.

This sequence joins TRBV24-1 and TRBJ1-1; 7 bases are a match to TRBD1. Trimming at V came to 9 bases and at J to 1 base, leaving 4 bases not matched to a gene. The CDR3 has 13 residues. CDR1 is KGHDR and CDR2 is SFDVKD in the germline V gene. The CDR3 coding sequence is TGTGCCACCTCGGGACAGACGAACACTGAAGCTTTCTTT. This translates into CATSGQTNTEAFF.

This clonotype was seen a few times. The V gene is TRBV6-5, the J gene TRBJ1-6; 7 bases map to TRBD1. Germline-derived CDR1 and CDR2 are MNHEY and SVGAGI. Trimming removed 2 bases from V and 6 bases from J; junction bases left unmatched: 4. The CDR3 length is 15 residues. In nucleotides, the CDR3 is TGTGCCAGCAGTTACGGGGGACAGCGTAATTCACCCCTCCACTTT. Translated: CASSYGGQRNSPLHF.

The J gene is TRBJ2-1, the V gene TRBV11-3, with 8 positions matching TRBD2. Germline V gene data show CDR1 as SGHNT and CDR2 as YENEEA. CDR3 length equals 15 residues. Trimming took 5 bases from V and 0 from J; bases not matched to a gene: 3. The CDR3 here is CASSASGSSYNEQFF. DNA of the CDR3: TGTGCCAGCAGCGCCAGCGGGAGCTCCTACAATGAGCAGTTCTTC.

The rearrangement joins TRBV7-9 to TRBJ2-2; 10 nucleotides agree with TRBD2. J was trimmed by 5 bases and V by 4 bases; bases with no gene match: 10. Germline-derived CDR1 and CDR2 are SEHNR and FQNEAQ (reference sequence). The CDR3 consists of 17 residues. The CDR3 DNA reads TGTGCCAGCAGCTCCCCCCGCCCTAGCGGGAGTACCGGGGAGCTGTTTTTT. It is translated as CASSSPRPSGSTGELFF.

J is TRBJ2-4 and V is TRBV2; D perhaps matches TRBD1 (5 bases). V was shortened by 8 bases and J by 6 bases, with 11 bases between the two germline ends. This CDR3 is 12 amino acids long. In germline, CDR1 is SNHLY, CDR2 FYNNEI. Here the CDR3 reads CASEAQANIQYF. For the CDR3, the DNA is TGTGCCAGCGAAGCACAGGCAAACATTCAGTACTTC. Supplemented by reference TRBV2 and TRBJ2-4, the full variable domain reads EPEVTQTPSHQVTQMGQEVILRCVPISNHLYFYWYRQILGQKVEFLVSFYNNEISEKSEIFDDQFSVERPDGSNFTLKIRSTKLEDSAMYFCASEAQANIQYFGAGTRLSVL.

The genes are TRBV20-1 and TRBJ1-3; the D gene is possibly TRBD1 (6 bases). V shed 3 bases and J shed 4 bases, with 13 bases lying between them. This CDR3 is 14 amino acids long. Germline CDR1 reads DFQATT; CDR2 reads SNEGSKA (reference sequence). For the CDR3, the DNA is TGCAGTGCTAGGGCCGGGGGGGCCGGAAACACCATATATTTT. It is translated as CSARAGGAGNTIYF.

This sequence joins TRBV7-9 and TRBJ1-5; D is ambiguous. Germline V gene data show CDR1 as SEHNR and CDR2 as FQNEAQ (reference sequence). Trimming removed 0 bases at V and 7 bases at J, with 10 bases between. This CDR3 is 14 amino acids long. The DNA for the CDR3 is TGTGCCAGCAGCTTAGCCGAGGGATTACAGCCCCAGCATTTT. Protein product: CASSLAEGLQPQHF.

This clonotype is labeled medium-sized. The chain has TRBV4-1 and TRBJ2-5; D remains unclear. The CDR3 is 15 residues long. Trimming took 4 bases from V and 2 from J, leaving 14 bases between them. From germline, CDR1 is MGHRA and CDR2 YSYEKL. The CDR3 is CASSPSGSYQETQYF. The CDR3 DNA follows: TGCGCCAGCAGCCCTTCTGGGTCGTATCAAGAGACCCAGTACTTC.

The gene calls are TRBV5-8 and TRBJ1-2; possibly TRBD1 for D (6 bases). CDR1 is SGHTS, CDR2 YDEGEE, per germline. This CDR3 region has 12 residues. The V end was cut by 4 bases, the J end by 7 bases, with 11 bases between. The CDR3 is CASSGEGGGYTF. The DNA for the CDR3 is TGTGCCAGCAGCGGAGAGGGGGGTGGCTACACCTTC.

The chain is built from TRBV20-1 and TRBJ1-1; D remains unclear. The germline CDR1 and CDR2 sequences are DFQATT and SNEGSKA (reference sequence). There are 8 residues in the CDR3. The CDR3 protein is CRPGEAFF. In nucleotides, the CDR3 is TGCAGACCCGGAGAAGCTTTCTTT.

This rearrangement joins TRBV5-1 to TRBJ2-7; D is undetermined. The V gene's germline CDR1 is SGHRS and CDR2 YFSETQ. CDR3 length: 12 amino acids. Trimming left V 0 bases short and J 4 bases short, with 5 bases between. The CDR3 loop is CASSLGEYEQYF. CDR3 sequence (DNA): TGCGCCAGCAGCTTGGGCGAGTACGAGCAGTACTTC. Combining the CDR3 with reference TRBV5-1 and TRBJ2-7 gives the whole variable domain KAGVTQTPRYLIKTRGQQVTLSCSPISGHRSVSWYQQTPGQGLQFLFEYFSETQRNKGNFPGRFSGRQFSNSRSEMNVSTLELGDSALYLCASSLGEYEQYFGPGTRLTVT.